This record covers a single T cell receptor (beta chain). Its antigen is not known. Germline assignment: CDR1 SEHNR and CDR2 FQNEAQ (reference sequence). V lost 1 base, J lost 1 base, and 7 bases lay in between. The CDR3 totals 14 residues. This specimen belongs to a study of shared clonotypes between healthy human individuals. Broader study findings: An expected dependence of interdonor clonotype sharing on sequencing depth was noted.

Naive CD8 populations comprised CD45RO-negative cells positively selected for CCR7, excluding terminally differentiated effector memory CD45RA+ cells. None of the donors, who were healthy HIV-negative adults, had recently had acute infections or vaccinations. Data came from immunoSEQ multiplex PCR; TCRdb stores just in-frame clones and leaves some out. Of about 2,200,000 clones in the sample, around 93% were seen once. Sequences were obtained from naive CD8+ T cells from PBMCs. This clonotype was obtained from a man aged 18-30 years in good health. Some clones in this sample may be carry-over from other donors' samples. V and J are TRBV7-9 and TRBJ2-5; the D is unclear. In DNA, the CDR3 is TGTGCCAGCAGCTTAGAAATTAGCCAAGAGACCCAGTACTTC. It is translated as CASSLEISQETQYF.